What follows is one T cell receptor beta chain and its context. This entry comes from a study of blood T cell repertoires in COVID-19. Participant ages covered roughly 18 to 89 years across some 25 US areas. Cohort 3 donors were reported recovered after two negative PCRs, clearance, or symptom resolution. The germline V gene encodes CDR1 SGHTA and CDR2 FQGNSA. The CDR3 runs to 14 residues. The germline V and J ends were trimmed by 0 bases and 4 bases, with 7 bases remaining between them. As originally analysed: From reference gene primer amplification, estimates of nucleated cell counts were derived. The assay was immunoSEQ multiplex PCR, and TCRdb's table has in-frame clones only and misses some. From that table come the V and J calls and clone size; the DNA was used to work out D and trimming. Of around 290,000 clones listed, around nine tenths were seen once; the top ten hold 1.7%.

The sequence derives from a woman aged 40 to 50 who had recovered from COVID-19. The source material was PBMCs or T cells enriched from blood (not recorded which). The rearrangement joins TRBV7-2 to TRBJ1-3, with a tentative D call TRBD1 (5 bases). CDR3 DNA: TGTGCCAGCAGCTTAGCGACAGTAGGAAACACCATATATTTT. Amino acids: CASSLATVGNTIYF. The full variable domain, completed using reference TRBV7-2 and TRBJ1-3, is GAGVSQSPSNKVTEKGKDVELRCDPISGHTALYWYRQSLGQGLEFLIYFQGNSAPDKSGLPSDRFSAERTGGSVSTLTIQRTQQEDSAVYLCASSLATVGNTIYFGEGSWLTVV.